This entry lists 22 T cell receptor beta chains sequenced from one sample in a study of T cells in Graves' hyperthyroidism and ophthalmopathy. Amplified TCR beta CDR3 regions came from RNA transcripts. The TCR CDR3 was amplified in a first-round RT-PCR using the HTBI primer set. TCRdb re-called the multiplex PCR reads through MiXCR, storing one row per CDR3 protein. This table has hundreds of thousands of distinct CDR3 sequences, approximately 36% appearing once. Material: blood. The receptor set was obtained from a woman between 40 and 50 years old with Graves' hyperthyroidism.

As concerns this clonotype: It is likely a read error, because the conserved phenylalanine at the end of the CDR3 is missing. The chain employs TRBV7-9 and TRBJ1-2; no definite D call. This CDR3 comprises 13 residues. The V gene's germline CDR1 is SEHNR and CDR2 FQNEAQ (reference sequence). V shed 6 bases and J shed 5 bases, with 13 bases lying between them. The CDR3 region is CASRASGVYGYTL. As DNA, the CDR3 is TGTGCCAGCAGGGCGTCAGGTGTTTATGGCTACACCCTC.

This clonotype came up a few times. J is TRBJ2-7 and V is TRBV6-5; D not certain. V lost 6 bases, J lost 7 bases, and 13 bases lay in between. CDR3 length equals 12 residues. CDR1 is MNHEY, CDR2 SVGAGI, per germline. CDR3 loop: CASRADSWEQYF. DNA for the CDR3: TGTGCCAGCAGGGCAGACTCTTGGGAGCAGTACTTC.

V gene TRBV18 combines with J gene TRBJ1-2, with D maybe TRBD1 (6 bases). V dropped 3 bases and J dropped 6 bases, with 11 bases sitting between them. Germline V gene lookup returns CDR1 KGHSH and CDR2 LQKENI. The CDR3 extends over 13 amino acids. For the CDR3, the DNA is TGTGCCAGCTCACCGATGGGGGCGCATGGCTACACCTTC. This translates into CASSPMGAHGYTF.

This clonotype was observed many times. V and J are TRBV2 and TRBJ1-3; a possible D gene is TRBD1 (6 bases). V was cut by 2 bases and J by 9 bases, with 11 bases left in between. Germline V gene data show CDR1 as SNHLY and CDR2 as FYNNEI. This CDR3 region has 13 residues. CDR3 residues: CASSESGAGTIYF. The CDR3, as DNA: TGTGCCAGCAGTGAATCAGGGGCTGGCACCATATATTTT.

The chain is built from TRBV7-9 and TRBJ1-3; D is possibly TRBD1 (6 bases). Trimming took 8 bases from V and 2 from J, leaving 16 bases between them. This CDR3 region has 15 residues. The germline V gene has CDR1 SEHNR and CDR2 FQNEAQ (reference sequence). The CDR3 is CASGSPGVPGNTIYF. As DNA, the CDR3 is TGTGCCAGCGGATCGCCAGGGGTACCTGGAAACACCATATATTTT.

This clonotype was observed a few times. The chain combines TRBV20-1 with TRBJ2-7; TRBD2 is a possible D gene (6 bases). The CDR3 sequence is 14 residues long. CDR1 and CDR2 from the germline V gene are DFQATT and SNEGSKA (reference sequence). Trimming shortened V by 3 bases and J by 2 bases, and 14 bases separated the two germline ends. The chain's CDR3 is CSASGEDQAYEQYF. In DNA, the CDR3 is TGCAGTGCTAGTGGGGAGGACCAGGCCTACGAGCAGTACTTC.

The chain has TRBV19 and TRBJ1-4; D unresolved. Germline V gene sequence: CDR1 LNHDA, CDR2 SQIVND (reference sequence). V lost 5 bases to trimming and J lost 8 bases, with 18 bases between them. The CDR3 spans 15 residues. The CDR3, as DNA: TGTGCCAGTAGTTTAAGACGGGTGGCTGGAGAAAAACTGTTTTTT. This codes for CASSLRRVAGEKLFF.

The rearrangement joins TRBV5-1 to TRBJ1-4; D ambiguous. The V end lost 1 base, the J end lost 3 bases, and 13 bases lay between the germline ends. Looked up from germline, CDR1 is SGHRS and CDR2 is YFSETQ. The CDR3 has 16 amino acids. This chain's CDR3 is CASSLTIAAANEKLFF. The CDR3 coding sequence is TGCGCCAGCAGCTTGACCATCGCCGCCGCTAATGAAAAACTGTTTTTT.

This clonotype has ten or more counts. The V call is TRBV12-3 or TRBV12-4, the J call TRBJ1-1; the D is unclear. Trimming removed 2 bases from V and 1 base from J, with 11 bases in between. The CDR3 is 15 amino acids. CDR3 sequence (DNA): TGTGCCAGCAGTTTACGCCTGACAACGAACACTGAAGCTTTCTTT. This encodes CASSLRLTTNTEAFF.

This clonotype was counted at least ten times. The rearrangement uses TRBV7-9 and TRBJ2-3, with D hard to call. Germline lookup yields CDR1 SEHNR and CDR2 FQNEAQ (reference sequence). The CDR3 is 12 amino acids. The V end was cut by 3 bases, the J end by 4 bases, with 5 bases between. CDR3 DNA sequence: TGTGCCAGCAGCTTCGGGCCAGATACGCAGTATTTT. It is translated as CASSFGPDTQYF. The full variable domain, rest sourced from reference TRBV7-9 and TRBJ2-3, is DTGVSQNPRHKITKRGQNVTFRCDPISEHNRLYWYRQTLGQGPEFLTYFQNEAQLEKSRLLSDRFSAERPKGSFSTLEIQRTEQGDSAMYLCASSFGPDTQYFGPGTRLTVL.

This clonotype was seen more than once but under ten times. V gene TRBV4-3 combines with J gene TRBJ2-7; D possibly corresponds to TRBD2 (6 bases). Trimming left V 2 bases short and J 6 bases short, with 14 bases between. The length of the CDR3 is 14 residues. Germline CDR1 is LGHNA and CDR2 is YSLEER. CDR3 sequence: CASSQSPAGGEQYF. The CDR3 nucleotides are TGCGCCAGCAGCCAATCCCCGGCCGGGGGCGAGCAGTACTTC.

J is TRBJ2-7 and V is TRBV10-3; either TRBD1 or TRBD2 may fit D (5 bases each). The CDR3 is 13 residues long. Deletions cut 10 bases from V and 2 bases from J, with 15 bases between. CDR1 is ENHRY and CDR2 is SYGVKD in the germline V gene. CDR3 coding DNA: TGTGCCACCCGGGACGGTGTCCCCTACGAGCAGTACTTC. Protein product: CATRDGVPYEQYF.

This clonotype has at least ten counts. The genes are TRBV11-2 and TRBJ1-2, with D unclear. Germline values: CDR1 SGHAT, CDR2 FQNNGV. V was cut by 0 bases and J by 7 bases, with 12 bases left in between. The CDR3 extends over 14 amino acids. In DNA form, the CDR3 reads TGTGCCAGCAGCTTAGATGGGAGTCGTGGTGGCTACACCTTC. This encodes CASSLDGSRGGYTF.

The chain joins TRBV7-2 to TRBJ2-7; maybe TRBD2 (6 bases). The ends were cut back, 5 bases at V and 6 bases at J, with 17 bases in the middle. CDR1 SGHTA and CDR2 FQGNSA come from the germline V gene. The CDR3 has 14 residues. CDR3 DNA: TGTGCCAGCAGCCCGCCTGGCGGGGCCTGCGAGCAGTACTTC. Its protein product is CASSPPGGACEQYF.

The chain's CDR3 is CASSPHRRWSYGYTF. Here the CDR3 DNA reads TGTGCCAGCAGTCCCCACCGTAGGTGGTCCTATGGCTACACCTTC. J is TRBJ1-2 and V is TRBV7-2; the D is unclear. Germline V gives CDR1 SGHTA, CDR2 FQGNSA. Trimming removed 6 bases from V and 4 bases from J, with 18 bases in between. CDR3 length: 15 amino acids.

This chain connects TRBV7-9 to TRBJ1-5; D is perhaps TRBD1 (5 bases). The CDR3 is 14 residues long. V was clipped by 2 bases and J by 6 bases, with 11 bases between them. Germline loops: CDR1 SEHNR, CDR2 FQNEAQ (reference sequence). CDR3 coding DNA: TGTGCCAGCAGCTTACGGGGGATAAGTCAGCCCCAGCATTTT. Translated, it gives CASSLRGISQPQHF.

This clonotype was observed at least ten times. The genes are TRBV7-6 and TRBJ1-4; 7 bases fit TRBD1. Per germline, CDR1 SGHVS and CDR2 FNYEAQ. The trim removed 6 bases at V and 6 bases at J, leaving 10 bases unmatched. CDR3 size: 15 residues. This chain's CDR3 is CASRKGRGSYEKLFF. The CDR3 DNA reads TGTGCCAGCAGAAAAGGCAGGGGGAGTTATGAAAAACTGTTTTTT.

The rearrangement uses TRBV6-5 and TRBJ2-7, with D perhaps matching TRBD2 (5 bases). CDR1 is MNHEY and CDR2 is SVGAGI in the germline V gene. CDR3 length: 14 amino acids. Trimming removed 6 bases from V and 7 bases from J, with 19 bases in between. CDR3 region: CASSHMAGPGEQYF. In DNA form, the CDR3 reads TGTGCCAGCAGCCACATGGCTGGTCCGGGGGAGCAGTACTTC.

CDR3 amino acids: CARAPGRDDYGYTF. CDR3 DNA sequence: TGTGCTAGAGCCCCGGGGAGGGATGACTATGGCTACACCTTC. The genes are TRBV19 and TRBJ1-2; D unresolved. Per the germline V gene, CDR1 is LNHDA and CDR2 is SQIVND (reference sequence). The CDR3 spans 14 residues.

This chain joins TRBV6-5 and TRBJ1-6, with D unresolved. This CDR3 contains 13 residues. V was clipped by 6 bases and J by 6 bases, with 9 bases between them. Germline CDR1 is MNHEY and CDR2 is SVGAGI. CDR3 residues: CASRQLTNSPLHF. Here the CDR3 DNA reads TGTGCCAGCAGACAGCTTACTAATTCACCCCTCCACTTT.

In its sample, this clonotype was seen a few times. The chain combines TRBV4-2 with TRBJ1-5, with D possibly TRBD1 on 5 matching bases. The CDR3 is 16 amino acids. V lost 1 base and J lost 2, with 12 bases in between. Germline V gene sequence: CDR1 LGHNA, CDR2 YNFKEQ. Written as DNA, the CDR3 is TGTGCCAGCAGCCAAGGTTCCAGGGAGGGCAATCAGCCCCAGCATTTT. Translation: CASSQGSREGNQPQHF.

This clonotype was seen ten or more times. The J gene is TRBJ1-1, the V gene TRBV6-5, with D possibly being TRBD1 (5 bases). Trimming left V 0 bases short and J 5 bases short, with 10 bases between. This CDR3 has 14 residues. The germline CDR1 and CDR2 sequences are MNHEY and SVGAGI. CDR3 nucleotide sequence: TGTGCCAGCAGTTACTCTGACAGTCGGACTGAAGCTTTCTTT. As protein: CASSYSDSRTEAFF.